The rows below give T cell receptor beta chains drawn from one sample of a study of PD-1 and CTLA-4 blockade in melanoma. The data were produced by immunoSEQ multiplex PCR, yet TCRdb's version contains in-frame clones alone and is incomplete. The repertoire holds around 31,000 clones, with 91% as singletons. The material sequenced was CD8+ T cells from peripheral blood, taken from a patient given anti-PD-1 treatment. Receptors originate from a human donor with melanoma. The CDR3 runs from the conserved cysteine through the conserved F or W. The D gene is left open where the match is weak. Size is stated for part of the rows, as once, few or many counts, or as a class when the clone is expanded.

cdr3_nt cdr3_aa clone_size j_call v_call d_call
TGTGCCAGTTACGGGACAGGGGCTATAGTCTATGGCTACACCTTC CASYGTGAIVYGYTF . TRBJ1-2 TRBV7-9 TRBD1
TGCGCCAGCAGCTTGGGGGGGGCCGGGAACGAGCAGTACTTC CASSLGGAGNEQYF . TRBJ2-7 TRBV5-1 .
TGTGCCAGCAGTTTAGGGGGGGGCAGCTCCTACGAGCAGTACTTC CASSLGGGSSYEQYF . TRBJ2-7 TRBV27 .
TGTGCCAGCAGACGGGGACAGGAGACCAACGAGCAGTACTTC CASRRGQETNEQYF . TRBJ2-7 TRBV2 TRBD1
TGCGCCAGCATGGGGGACAAATCAAGCTACACCTTC CASMGDKSSYTF . TRBJ1-2 TRBV5-1 .
TGTGCCAGCAGCTTAATTGGTGGTTCCGGCTACACCTTC CASSLIGGSGYTF few TRBJ1-2 TRBV7-3 .
TGTGCCAGCAGCCAAGATGCCCGCTCAGCTAACTATGGCTACACCTTC CASSQDARSANYGYTF . TRBJ1-2 TRBV4-2 .
TGTGCCACCAGCCCGGGACGCCTCTCCTACGAGCAGTACTTC CATSPGRLSYEQYF . TRBJ2-7 TRBV24-1 .
TGTGCCAGCAGCCAAGATTCTGGAATCCAAAATGGCTACACCTTC CASSQDSGIQNGYTF . TRBJ1-2 TRBV3-1/TRBV3-2 .
TGTGCCAGCAGCTCCCACGGGGGCGGGCAGTTCTTC CASSSHGGGQFF . TRBJ2-1 TRBV7-9 .
TGCGCCAGCAGCTCCAACACCGGGGAGCTGTTTTTT CASSSNTGELFF . TRBJ2-2 TRBV5-1 .
TGTGCCAGCAGCGTAGTCACGGGAGTCACAGATACGCAGTATTTT CASSVVTGVTDTQYF . TRBJ2-3 TRBV9 .
TGTGCCGCCGAAGTACCGGGGAAGGGGACCCAGTACTTC CAAEVPGKGTQYF . TRBJ2-5 TRBV28 .
TGTGCCAGCAGCTCCCAACAGGAGATGAACACTGAAGCTTTCTTT CASSSQQEMNTEAFF . TRBJ1-1 TRBV7-9 .
TGTGCCAGCAGGTCAGGCGTTGAGCCCATGAACACTGAAGCTTTCTTT CASRSGVEPMNTEAFF . TRBJ1-1 TRBV7-8 .
TGTGCCAGTGCTGAAGGTCAGAACACTGAAGCTTTCTTT CASAEGQNTEAFF . TRBJ1-1 TRBV6-6 .
TGTGCCTGGGACAGCCAAGTATACAATGAGCAGTTCTTC CAWDSQVYNEQFF . TRBJ2-1 TRBV30 .
TGTGCCTGGAGTCTGACGGACATGAACACTGAAGCTTTCTTT CAWSLTDMNTEAFF . TRBJ1-1 TRBV30 .
TGTGCCAGCTCACTGCTGTCCGGGGAGCTGTTTTTT CASSLLSGELFF . TRBJ2-2 TRBV18 .
TGCAGCGTCCTATGGGCCACAGGGAATTCCGAGCAGTACTTC CSVLWATGNSEQYF . TRBJ2-7 TRBV29-1 .
TGTGCCAGCAGCGTAGATGGCACGTACACAGATACGCAGTATTTT CASSVDGTYTDTQYF . TRBJ2-3 TRBV9 .
TGCGCCAGCAGCTTACAGGGTTTGGACTACGAGCAGTACTTC CASSLQGLDYEQYF . TRBJ2-7 TRBV5-1 .
TGCGCCAGCAAGGTAACGGGCAATCAGCCCCAGCATTTT CASKVTGNQPQHF . TRBJ1-5 TRBV5-1 .
TGTGCCAGCAGTGCAGAACCGGGACAGCAGTACGACCTTGTTTTT CASSAEPGQQYDLVF . TRBJ1-5 TRBV6-4 TRBD1
TGTGCCAGCAGTCTTCCCGGGACAGGGAGACACAATGAGCAGTTCTTC CASSLPGTGRHNEQFF . TRBJ2-1 TRBV28 TRBD1
TGTGCCAGCCGGCGGGAGCCTTTGTACCAAGAGACCCAGTACTTC CASRREPLYQETQYF . TRBJ2-5 TRBV11-2 TRBD2
TGTGCCAGCAGCAAAGAAGAAGGGACAGCAAACACCGGGGAGCTGTTTTTT CASSKEEGTANTGELFF . TRBJ2-2 TRBV21-1 .
TGTGCCAGCTCACCGGCTGGCCAGCCCCAGCATTTT CASSPAGQPQHF . TRBJ1-5 TRBV18 .
TGTGCCAGCAGCTTCGGACAGCCGAACACTGAAGCTTTCTTT CASSFGQPNTEAFF . TRBJ1-1 TRBV13 .
TGTGCCAGCAGTACTGGACTAGCGGGAGGTGGCGTTTTCAATGAGCAGTTCTTC CASSTGLAGGGVFNEQFF . TRBJ2-1 TRBV6-2/TRBV6-3 TRBD2
TGTGCCAGTAGTACGTCTCCAGATACGCAGTATTTT CASSTSPDTQYF medium-sized TRBJ2-3 TRBV19 .
TGTGCCAGTAGTCCCGGGGAGAATTCACCCCTCCACTTT CASSPGENSPLHF . TRBJ1-6 TRBV19 .
TGTGCCAGCAGCTTAGAAAGCGGAAACACCATATATTTT CASSLESGNTIYF . TRBJ1-3 TRBV7-9 .
TGCGCCAGCAGCCAAGACCGGGACACCTTTTACGAGCAGTACTTC CASSQDRDTFYEQYF . TRBJ2-7 TRBV4-1 .
TGTGCCAGCAGTCCGGGACTACCGAGCTCCTACAATGAGCAGTTCTTC CASSPGLPSSYNEQFF . TRBJ2-1 TRBV27 TRBD2
TGCAGTGCTAGGGACCTCTACGAGCAGTACTTC CSARDLYEQYF . TRBJ2-7 TRBV20-1 .
TGTGCCATCAGTGAGTCGGGTGTCGCCGGGAGCAATCAGCCCCAGCATTTT CAISESGVAGSNQPQHF . TRBJ1-5 TRBV10-3 .
TGTGCCAGCAGTGACGGTTCCACGGCCCCATACGAGCAGTACTTC CASSDGSTAPYEQYF . TRBJ2-7 TRBV6-1 .
TGTGCCAGCAGCCAAGTTCTCGGGGGAGCGGTTGGGGACAATGAGCAGTTCTTC CASSQVLGGAVGDNEQFF . TRBJ2-1 TRBV4-2 .
TGTGCCAGCAGTTCGCCGGTAGCGAACACTGAAGCTTTCTTT CASSSPVANTEAFF . TRBJ1-1 TRBV6-2/TRBV6-3 .
TGCAGTGCTTTTACAGGGTATGGCTACACCTTC CSAFTGYGYTF . TRBJ1-2 TRBV20-1 .
TGTGCCAGCAGTTTCCCAGGGGAAGCCTACGAGCAGTACTTC CASSFPGEAYEQYF . TRBJ2-7 TRBV28 .
TGCGCCAGCAGCTTATCTGGAGGCACTGAAGCTTTCTTT CASSLSGGTEAFF . TRBJ1-1 TRBV5-1 .
TGTGCCAGCAGCTTAGGAAACGAGCAGTACTTC CASSLGNEQYF few TRBJ2-7 TRBV7-9 .
TGTGCCAGCTTCGCGGGAGCTCAGGCAGATACGCAGTATTTT CASFAGAQADTQYF . TRBJ2-3 TRBV28 TRBD2
TGTGCCAGCAGTTCCCTTTTCGACAGATCCCGGGATGGCTACACCTTC CASSSLFDRSRDGYTF . TRBJ1-2 TRBV27 .
TGTGCCAGTAGTATCGGGAACACTGAAGCTTTCTTT CASSIGNTEAFF . TRBJ1-1 TRBV19 .
TGTGCCAGCAGCTCGCCCCCCACGGCCGGAGACTATGGCTACACCTTC CASSSPPTAGDYGYTF few TRBJ1-2 TRBV7-9 .
TGCAGCGTTGATCTGACAGGGGCCGGAGACACTGAAGCTTTCTTT CSVDLTGAGDTEAFF . TRBJ1-1 TRBV29-1 TRBD1
TGTGCCAGCAAACCTGGGACCCCGGGGGAGCAGTACTTC CASKPGTPGEQYF . TRBJ2-7 TRBV7-9 .
TGTGCCAGTAGTACCGACAGGGGCACTGAAGCTTTCTTT CASSTDRGTEAFF . TRBJ1-1 TRBV19 TRBD1
TGTGCCAGCAGCTCCTCAGGGGGCTACACCTTC CASSSSGGYTF . TRBJ1-2 TRBV9 .
TGTGCCTGGAGTGGGGCAGGACTGACTGAAGCTTTCTTT CAWSGAGLTEAFF . TRBJ1-1 TRBV30 .
TGTGCCACCAGTGCTTTGGGACAAAACACAGATACGCAGTATTTT CATSALGQNTDTQYF . TRBJ2-3 TRBV24-1 .
TGTGCCAGCAGTGAAAGGAGACAGGGAGCCCCCTCCTACGAGCAGTACTTC CASSERRQGAPSYEQYF . TRBJ2-7 TRBV6-1 TRBD1
TGTGCCAGCAGTGACTCTGGCACCGGGGAGCTGTTTTTT CASSDSGTGELFF . TRBJ2-2 TRBV6-4 .
TGTGCCAGCAGCTGGGGTGGCACTGAAGCTTTCTTT CASSWGGTEAFF . TRBJ1-1 TRBV5-6 .